The present T cell receptor beta chain was sequenced within a study of shared clonotypes between healthy human individuals. Study-wide findings and caveats: Larger estimated richness was generally seen in naive subsets than in memory subsets.

To note about this clone: What it binds is not known.

DNA at roughly 0.2 ug, 25,000 to 30,000 T cell genomes, went into sorted-subset replicate PCRs. Produced via immunoSEQ multiplex PCR; TCRdb's table is partial and in-frame only. The sample carries 2 million to 3 million clones, approximately 94% recorded once. This CDR3 has 15 residues. The germline V gene has CDR1 SGDLS and CDR2 YYNGEE. V lost 2 bases and J 0 bases, leaving 9 bases between the germline ends. V is TRBV9 and J is TRBJ2-1; D ambiguous. Material for sequencing was naive CD4+ T cells from PBMCs. The subset: CD45RA+ positively selected. The TCR comes from a man younger than 35 in good health. Some clones in this sample may be carry-over from other donors' samples. Here the CDR3 DNA reads TGTGCCAGCAGCGTCAGCCTGAGCTCCTACAATGAGCAGTTCTTC. It encodes CASSVSLSSYNEQFF.